This entry is about one T cell receptor beta chain. V was trimmed by 0 bases and J by 1 base, leaving 7 bases between them. Germline values: CDR1 SGHVS, CDR2 FNYEAQ. The CDR3 totals 15 residues. Study processing details: Amplification with reference gene primers provided the estimates of nucleated cell counts. Profiled with immunoSEQ multiplex PCR; TCRdb holds only in-frame clones, not every one. The DNA gave D and trimming, while V, J and clone size come from that table. This sample has over 350,000 clones; 70% to 90% occur once, and the top ten carry approximately 2%. These data belong to a study of blood T cell repertoires in COVID-19. Study in general: T cells, B-cell-depleted T cells, or PBMCs provided the cDNA or gDNA that served as material.

Enrollees, 18 to 89 years old, lived in 24 US areas. The receptor was derived from a woman between 18 and 30 years old with acute COVID-19. The chain carries TRBV7-6 and TRBJ1-5, with D possibly TRBD1 on 5 matching bases. The material sequenced was PBMCs or T cells enriched from blood (not recorded which). CDR3 coding DNA: TGTGCCAGCAGCTTAGCTGCAGGGAGCAATCAGCCCCAGCATTTT. Protein product: CASSLAAGSNQPQHF.